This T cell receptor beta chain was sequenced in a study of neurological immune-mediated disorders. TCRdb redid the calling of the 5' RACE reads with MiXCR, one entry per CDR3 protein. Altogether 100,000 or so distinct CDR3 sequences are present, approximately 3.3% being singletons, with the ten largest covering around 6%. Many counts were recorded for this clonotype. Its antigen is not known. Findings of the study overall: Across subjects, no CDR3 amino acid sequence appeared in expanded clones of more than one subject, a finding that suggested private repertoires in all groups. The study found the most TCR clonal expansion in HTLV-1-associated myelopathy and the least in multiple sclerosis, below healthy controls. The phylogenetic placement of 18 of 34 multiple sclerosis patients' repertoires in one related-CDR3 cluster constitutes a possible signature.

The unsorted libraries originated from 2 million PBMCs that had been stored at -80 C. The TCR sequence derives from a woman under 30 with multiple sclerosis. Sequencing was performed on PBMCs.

CDR3: CASSRGGQSTNEKLFF. CDR3 sequence (DNA): TGTGCCAGCAGCCGAGGCGGACAGTCAACTAATGAAAAACTGTTTTTT. The chain combines TRBV7-6 with TRBJ1-4, with a possible D match to TRBD1 (6 bases). V was pared by 5 bases and J by 0 bases, with 13 bases between. Germline assignment: CDR1 SGHVS and CDR2 FNYEAQ. The CDR3 loop spans 16 amino acids.